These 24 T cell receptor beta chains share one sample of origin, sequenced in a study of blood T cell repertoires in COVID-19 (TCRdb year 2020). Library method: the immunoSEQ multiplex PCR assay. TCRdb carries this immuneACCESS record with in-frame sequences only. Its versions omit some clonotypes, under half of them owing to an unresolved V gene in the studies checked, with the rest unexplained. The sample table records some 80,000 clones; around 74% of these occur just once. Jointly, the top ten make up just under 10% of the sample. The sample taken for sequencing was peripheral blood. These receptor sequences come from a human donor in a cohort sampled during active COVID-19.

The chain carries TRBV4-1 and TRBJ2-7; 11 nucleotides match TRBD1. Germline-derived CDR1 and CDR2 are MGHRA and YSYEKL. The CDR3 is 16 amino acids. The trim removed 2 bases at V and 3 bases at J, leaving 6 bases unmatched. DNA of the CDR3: TGCGCCAGCAGCCAACAAGGGACAGGGGGAGGCTACGAGCAGTACTTC. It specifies CASSQQGTGGGYEQYF.

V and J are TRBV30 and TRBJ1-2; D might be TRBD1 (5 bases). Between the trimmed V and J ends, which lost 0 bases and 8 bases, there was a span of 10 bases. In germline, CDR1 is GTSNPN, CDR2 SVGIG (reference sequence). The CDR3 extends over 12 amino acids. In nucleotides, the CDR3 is TGTGCCTGGAGTGTAGCAAAGGGGGGCTACACCTTC. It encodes CAWSVAKGGYTF.

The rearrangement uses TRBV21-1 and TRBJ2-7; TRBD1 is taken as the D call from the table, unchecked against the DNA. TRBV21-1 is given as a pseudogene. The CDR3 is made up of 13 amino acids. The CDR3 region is CASSTDRVGEQYF. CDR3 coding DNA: TGTGCCAGCAGCACGGACAGGGTCGGGGAGCAGTACTTC.

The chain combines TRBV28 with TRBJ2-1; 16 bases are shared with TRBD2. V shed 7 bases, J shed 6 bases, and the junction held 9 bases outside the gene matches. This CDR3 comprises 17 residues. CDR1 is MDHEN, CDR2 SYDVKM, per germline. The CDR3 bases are TGTGCCAGCATCTGGCGGGGACTAGCGGGGGGGCCCAATGAGCAGTTCTTC. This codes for CASIWRGLAGGPNEQFF.

This CDR3 is CASSQWRFYNSPLHF. The CDR3 nucleotides are TGCGCCAGCAGTCAATGGCGGTTCTATAATTCACCCCTCCACTTT. The V gene is TRBV23-1, the J gene TRBJ1-6; D unresolved. TRBV23-1 is an ORF, with its function uncertain. The CDR3 contains 15 residues. The V end was cut by 1 base, the J end by 3 bases, with 7 bases between.

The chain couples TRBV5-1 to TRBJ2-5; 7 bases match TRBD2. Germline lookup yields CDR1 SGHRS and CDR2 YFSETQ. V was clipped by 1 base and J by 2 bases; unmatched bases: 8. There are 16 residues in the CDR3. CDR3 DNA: TGCGCCAGCAGCTTGCCCAGCGGGGATAATCAAGAGACCCAGTACTTC. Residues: CASSLPSGDNQETQYF.

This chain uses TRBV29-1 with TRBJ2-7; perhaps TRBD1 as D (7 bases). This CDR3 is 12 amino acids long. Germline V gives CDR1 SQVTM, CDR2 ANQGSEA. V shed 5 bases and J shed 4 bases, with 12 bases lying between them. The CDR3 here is CSVSQGGYEQYF. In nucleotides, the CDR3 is TGCAGCGTTAGCCAGGGGGGATACGAGCAGTACTTC.

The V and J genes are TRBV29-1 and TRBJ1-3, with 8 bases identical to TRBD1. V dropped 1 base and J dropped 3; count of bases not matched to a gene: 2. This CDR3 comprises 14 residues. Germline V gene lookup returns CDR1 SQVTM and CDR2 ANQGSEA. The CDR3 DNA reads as TGCAGCGTTGAAGGGACAGGGATTGGAAACACCATATATTTT. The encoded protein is CSVEGTGIGNTIYF.

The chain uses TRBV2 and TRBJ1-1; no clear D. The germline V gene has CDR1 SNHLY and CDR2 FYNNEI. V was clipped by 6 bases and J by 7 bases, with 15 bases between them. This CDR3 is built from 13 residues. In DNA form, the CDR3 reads TGTGCCAGCAGGTTATACAGCGGCGATGAAGCTTTCTTT. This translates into CASRLYSGDEAFF.

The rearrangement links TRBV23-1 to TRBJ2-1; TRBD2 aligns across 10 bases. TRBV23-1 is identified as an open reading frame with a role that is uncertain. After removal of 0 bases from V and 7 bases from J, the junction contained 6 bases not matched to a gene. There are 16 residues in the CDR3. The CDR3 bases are TGCGCCAGCAGTCAATCTGCCAGCGGGGGGGCAAATGAGCAGTTCTTC. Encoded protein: CASSQSASGGANEQFF.

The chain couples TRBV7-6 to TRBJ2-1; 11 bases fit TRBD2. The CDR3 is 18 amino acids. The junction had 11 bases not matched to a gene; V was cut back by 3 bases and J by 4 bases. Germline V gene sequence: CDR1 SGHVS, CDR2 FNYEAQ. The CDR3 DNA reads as TGTGCCAGCAGCTTGCCTGGGGTAGCGGGGGGGCCATACAATGAGCAGTTCTTC. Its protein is CASSLPGVAGGPYNEQFF.

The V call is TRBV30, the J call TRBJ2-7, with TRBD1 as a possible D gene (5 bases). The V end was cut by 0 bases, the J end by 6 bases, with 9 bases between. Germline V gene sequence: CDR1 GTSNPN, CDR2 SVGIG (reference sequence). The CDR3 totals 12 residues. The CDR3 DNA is TGTGCCTGGAGTGTAAGGCAGGGCGAGCAGTACTTC. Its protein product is CAWSVRQGEQYF. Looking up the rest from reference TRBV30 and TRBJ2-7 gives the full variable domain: SQTIHQWPATLVQPVGSPLSLECTVEGTSNPNLYWYRQAAGRGLQLLFYSVGIGQISSEVPQNLSASRPQDRQFILSSKKLLLSDSGFYLCAWSVRQGEQYFGPGTRLTVT.

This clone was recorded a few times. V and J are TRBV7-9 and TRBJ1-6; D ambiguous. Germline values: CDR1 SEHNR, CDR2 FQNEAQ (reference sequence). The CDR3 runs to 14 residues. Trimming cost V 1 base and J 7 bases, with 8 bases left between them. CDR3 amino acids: CASSLDWQNSPLHF. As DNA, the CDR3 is TGTGCCAGCAGCTTAGATTGGCAGAATTCACCCCTCCACTTT.

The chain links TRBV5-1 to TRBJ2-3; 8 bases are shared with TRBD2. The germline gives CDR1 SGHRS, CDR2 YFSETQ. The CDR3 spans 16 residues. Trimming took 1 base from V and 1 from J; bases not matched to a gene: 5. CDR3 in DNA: TGCGCCAGCAGCTTGTCGGGGACTAGGGGCACAGATACGCAGTATTTT. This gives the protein CASSLSGTRGTDTQYF.

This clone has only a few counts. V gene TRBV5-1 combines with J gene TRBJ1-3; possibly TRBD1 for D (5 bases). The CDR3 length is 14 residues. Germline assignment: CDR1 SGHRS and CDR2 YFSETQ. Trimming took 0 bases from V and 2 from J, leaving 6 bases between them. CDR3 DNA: TGCGCCAGCAGCTTGGCGACAGCTGGAAACACCATATATTTT. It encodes CASSLATAGNTIYF.

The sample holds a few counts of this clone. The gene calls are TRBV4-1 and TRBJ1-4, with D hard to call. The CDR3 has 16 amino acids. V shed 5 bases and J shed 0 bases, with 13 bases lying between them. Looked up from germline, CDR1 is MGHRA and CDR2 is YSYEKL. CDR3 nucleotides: TGCGCCAGCAGCGATCCAGGCCTTGCAACTAATGAAAAACTGTTTTTT. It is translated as CASSDPGLATNEKLFF.

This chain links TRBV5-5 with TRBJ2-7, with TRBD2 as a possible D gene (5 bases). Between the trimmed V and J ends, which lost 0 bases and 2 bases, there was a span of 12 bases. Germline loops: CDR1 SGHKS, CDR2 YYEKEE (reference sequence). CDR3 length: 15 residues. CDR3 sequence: CASSLDPTGTYEQYF. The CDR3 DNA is TGTGCCAGCAGCTTGGATCCCACGGGAACCTACGAGCAGTACTTC.

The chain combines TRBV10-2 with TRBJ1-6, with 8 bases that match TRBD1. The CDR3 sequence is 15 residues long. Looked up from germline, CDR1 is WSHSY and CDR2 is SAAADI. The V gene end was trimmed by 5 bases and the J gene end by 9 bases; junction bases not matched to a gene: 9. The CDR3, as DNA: TGCGCCAGCAGTCGAACAGGGGGGAGGTCTTCACCCCTCCACTTT. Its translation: CASSRTGGRSSPLHF.

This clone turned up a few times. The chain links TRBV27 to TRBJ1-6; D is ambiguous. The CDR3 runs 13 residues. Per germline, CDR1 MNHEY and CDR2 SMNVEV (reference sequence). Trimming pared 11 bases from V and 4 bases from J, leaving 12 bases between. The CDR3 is CASAPGYNSPLHF. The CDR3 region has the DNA TGTGCCTCAGCCCCGGGTTATAATTCACCCCTCCACTTT.

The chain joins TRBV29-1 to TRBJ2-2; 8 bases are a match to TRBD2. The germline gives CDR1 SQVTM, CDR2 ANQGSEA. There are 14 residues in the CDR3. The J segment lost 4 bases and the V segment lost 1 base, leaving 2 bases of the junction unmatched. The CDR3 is CSVEASGGTGELFF. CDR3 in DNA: TGCAGCGTTGAAGCCAGCGGGGGCACCGGGGAGCTGTTTTTT.

The CDR3 here is CASRKPGLRETQYF. Written as DNA, the CDR3 is TGTGCCAGCAGGAAGCCGGGACTTAGAGAGACCCAGTACTTC. The rearrangement links TRBV7-9 to TRBJ2-5; D might be TRBD2 (6 bases). The CDR3 totals 14 residues. V lost 6 bases, J lost 4 bases, and 15 bases lay in between. Per the germline V gene, CDR1 is SEHNR and CDR2 is FQNEAQ (reference sequence).

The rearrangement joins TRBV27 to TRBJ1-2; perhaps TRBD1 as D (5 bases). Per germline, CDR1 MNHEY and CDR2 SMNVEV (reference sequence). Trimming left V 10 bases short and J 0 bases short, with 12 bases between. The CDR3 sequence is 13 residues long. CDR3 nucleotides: TGTGCCACTACCCCAGGGCCTAACTATGGCTACACCTTC. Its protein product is CATTPGPNYGYTF.

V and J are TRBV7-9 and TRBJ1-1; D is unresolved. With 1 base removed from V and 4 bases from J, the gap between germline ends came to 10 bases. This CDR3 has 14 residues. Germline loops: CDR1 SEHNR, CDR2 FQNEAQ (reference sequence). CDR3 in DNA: TGTGCCAGCAGCTTAGTGGAGGCTATCACTGAAGCTTTCTTT. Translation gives CASSLVEAITEAFF.

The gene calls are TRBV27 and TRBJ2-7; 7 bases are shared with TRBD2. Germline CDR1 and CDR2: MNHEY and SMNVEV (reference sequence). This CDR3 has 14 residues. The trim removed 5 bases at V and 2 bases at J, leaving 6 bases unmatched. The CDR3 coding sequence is TGTGCCAGCAGTCCTGGGGGGGGAGCCTACGAGCAGTACTTC. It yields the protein CASSPGGGAYEQYF.